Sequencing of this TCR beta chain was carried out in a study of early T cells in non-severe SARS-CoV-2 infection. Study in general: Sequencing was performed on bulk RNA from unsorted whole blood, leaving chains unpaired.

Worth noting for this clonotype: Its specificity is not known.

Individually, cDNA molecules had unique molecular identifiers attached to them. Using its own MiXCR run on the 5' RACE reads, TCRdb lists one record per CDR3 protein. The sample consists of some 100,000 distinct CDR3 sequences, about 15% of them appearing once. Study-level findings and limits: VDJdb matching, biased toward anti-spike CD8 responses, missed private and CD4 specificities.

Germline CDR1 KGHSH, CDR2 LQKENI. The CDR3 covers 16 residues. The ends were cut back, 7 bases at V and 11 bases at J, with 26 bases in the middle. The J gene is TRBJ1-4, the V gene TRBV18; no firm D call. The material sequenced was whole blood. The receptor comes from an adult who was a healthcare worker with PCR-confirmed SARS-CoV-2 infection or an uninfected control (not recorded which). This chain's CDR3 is CASWKDQAVNSGKLFF. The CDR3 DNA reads TGTGCCAGCTGGAAAGACCAGGCGGTTAACAGCGGGAAACTGTTTTTT.